This T cell receptor (beta chain) is from a study of blood T cell repertoires in COVID-19. Study-wide context: Samples representing acute and convalescent COVID-19 were sourced from the United States, Italy and Spain. Sample material is recorded as cDNA or gDNA derived from T cells, B-cell-depleted T cells, or PBMCs.

There are 17 residues in the CDR3. The germline gives CDR1 LGHNA, CDR2 YSLEER. V gave up 0 bases and J gave up 2 bases; unmatched junction bases: 4. In the authors' methods: Quantification of nucleated cells was approximated via reference gene primer amplification. Here immunoSEQ multiplex PCR was the method, and the copy in TCRdb shows in-frame clones only, minus some. The DNA was the basis for D and trimming; V, J and clone size are from that table. The sample has approximately 37,000 clones, 75% to 90% seen once. This chain uses TRBV4-3 with TRBJ2-3, with 11 bases fitting TRBD2. The receptor's source is a man aged 80 or over with active COVID-19. The sequencing input was peripheral blood. CDR3 sequence reads: CASSQDRLAGYTDTQYF. The CDR3 nucleotides read TGCGCCAGCAGCCAAGATCGACTAGCGGGGTACACAGATACGCAGTATTTT.